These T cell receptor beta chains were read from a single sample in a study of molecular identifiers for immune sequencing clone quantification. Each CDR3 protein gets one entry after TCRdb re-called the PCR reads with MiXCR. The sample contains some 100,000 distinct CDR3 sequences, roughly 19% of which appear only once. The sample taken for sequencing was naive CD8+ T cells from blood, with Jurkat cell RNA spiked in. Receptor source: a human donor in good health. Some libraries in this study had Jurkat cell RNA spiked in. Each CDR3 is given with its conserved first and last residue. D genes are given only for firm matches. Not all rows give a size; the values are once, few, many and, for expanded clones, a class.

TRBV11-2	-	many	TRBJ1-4	TGTGCCAGCAGCCGGCCGGGGTACCACAATGAAAAACTGTTTTTT	CASSRPGYHNEKLFF
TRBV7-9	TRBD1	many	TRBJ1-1	TGTGCCAGCAGCTTAGGACAGGGAGTCACTGAAGCTTTCTTT	CASSLGQGVTEAFF
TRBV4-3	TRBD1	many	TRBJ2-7	TGCGCCAGCAGCCAGGGACAGGGGGCCTACGAGCAGTACTTC	CASSQGQGAYEQYF
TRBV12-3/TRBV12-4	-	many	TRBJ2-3	TGTGCCAGTAGAGGCCTCAGGACGGGGATCACAGATACGCAGTATTTT	CASRGLRTGITDTQYF
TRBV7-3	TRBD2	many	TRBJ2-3	TGTGCCAGCAGCTGGGGACTAGCGGGGGACACAGATACGCAGTATTTT	CASSWGLAGDTDTQYF
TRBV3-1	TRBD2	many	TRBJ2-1	TGTGCCAGCAGCCCTCCGACTAGCGGGATACTGGATGAGCAGTTCTTC	CASSPPTSGILDEQFF
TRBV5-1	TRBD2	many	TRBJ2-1	TGCGCCAGCAGCTCCCCCTCTAGCGGCCCGACCCTACGGGCCTTAACCGGGCAGTTCTTC	CASSSPSSGPTLRALTGQFF
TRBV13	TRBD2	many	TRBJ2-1	TGTGCCAGCAGCGACACGGGCGGGAGGGCCCTATACAATGAGCAGTTCTTC	CASSDTGGRALYNEQFF
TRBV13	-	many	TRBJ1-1	TGTGCCAGCAGCTGGGGGAACACTGAAGCTTTCTTT	CASSWGNTEAFF
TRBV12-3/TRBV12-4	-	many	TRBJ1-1	TGTGCCAGCACCCACAGGGTGGGCACTGAAGCTTTCTTT	CASTHRVGTEAFF
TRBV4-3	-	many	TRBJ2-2	TGCGCCAGCAGCCCTGAGTACAGCCTAAACACCGGGGAGCTGTTTTTT	CASSPEYSLNTGELFF
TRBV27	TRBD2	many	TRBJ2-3	TGTGCCAGCAGTTTCCTAGCGGGAGTGAGGACAGATACGCAGTATTTT	CASSFLAGVRTDTQYF
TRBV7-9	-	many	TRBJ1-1	TGTGCCAGCAGCCGTCCGGGGGTACCTGAAGCTTTCTTT	CASSRPGVPEAFF
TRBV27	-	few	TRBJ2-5	TGTGCCAGCAGTTTTTTTGGACTTTCAGACCAAGAGACCCAGTACTTC	CASSFFGLSDQETQYF
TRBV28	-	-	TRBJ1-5	TGTGTCAGCAGGGACCGCCCTCTCAATCAGCCCCAGCATTTT	CVSRDRPLNQPQHF
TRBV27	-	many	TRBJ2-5	TGTGCCAGCGGTTGGGGGCGGAAAGAGACCCAGTACTTC	CASGWGRKETQYF
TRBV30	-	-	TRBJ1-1	TGTGCCTGGAGTGTATGGGGGGGCGGCATGAACACTGAAGCTTTCTTT	CAWSVWGGGMNTEAFF
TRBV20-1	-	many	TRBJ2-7	TGCAGTGCTACTATGAGCTCCTACGAGCAGTACTTC	CSATMSSYEQYF
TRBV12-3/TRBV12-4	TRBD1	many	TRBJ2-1	TGTGCCAGCAGAACATTCGTGGACAGGCGCCGCAATGAGCAGTTCTTC	CASRTFVDRRRNEQFF